These 25 T cell receptor beta chains were sequenced from one sample in a study of shared clonotypes between healthy human individuals. Some clones are missing from TCRdb's copy, which holds only in-frame ones; the method was immunoSEQ multiplex PCR. Of 2 million to 3 million clones in the sample, roughly 92% are singletons; the top ten hold over 0.12%. Sequencing was carried out using naive CD4+ T cells sorted from blood. Subset specified: CD45RA+ positively selected. The receptors come from a man younger than 35 in good health.

This chain links TRBV18 with TRBJ2-2; TRBD1 is a possible D gene (5 bases). Trimming removed 0 bases from V and 2 bases from J, with 13 bases in between. Germline CDR1 and CDR2: KGHSH and LQKENI. CDR3 length equals 17 residues. The CDR3 sequence is CASSPPLGDLNTGELFF. The CDR3 region has the DNA TGTGCCAGCTCACCACCCCTAGGGGATCTTAACACCGGGGAGCTGTTTTTT.

The rearrangement links TRBV18 to TRBJ1-5; TRBD1 matches 10 bases. With 3 bases clipped from V and 7 bases from J, the junction kept 3 bases outside the gene matches. The CDR3 runs to 14 residues. The germline V gene encodes CDR1 KGHSH and CDR2 LQKENI. The CDR3 sequence: CASSPGQGEQPQHF. The CDR3 nucleotides read TGTGCCAGCTCACCCGGACAGGGGGAACAGCCCCAGCATTTT.

Note on this clone: In the same sample, other DNA sequences code for this CDR3. The chain uses TRBV5-1 and TRBJ1-6; D is ambiguous. Trimming removed 0 bases at V and 9 bases at J, with 10 bases between. Germline V gene lookup returns CDR1 SGHRS and CDR2 YFSETQ. The CDR3 is made up of 14 amino acids. DNA of the CDR3: TGCGCCAGCAGCTTGGAGGCCGGAGGTTCACCCCTCCACTTT. Translation gives CASSLEAGGSPLHF. Complete variable domain (other parts from reference TRBV5-1 and TRBJ1-6): KAGVTQTPRYLIKTRGQQVTLSCSPISGHRSVSWYQQTPGQGLQFLFEYFSETQRNKGNFPGRFSGRQFSNSRSEMNVSTLELGDSALYLCASSLEAGGSPLHFGNGTRLTVT.

This clone was seen a single time. V and J are TRBV27 and TRBJ2-3; weak D call: TRBD1 (6 bases). V was pared by 6 bases and J by 4 bases, with 11 bases between. The CDR3 consists of 13 residues. The germline V gene encodes CDR1 MNHEY and CDR2 SMNVEV (reference sequence). DNA for the CDR3: TGTGCCAGCAGGGACAGTGGCGCAGATACGCAGTATTTT. This sequence encodes CASRDSGADTQYF.

The chain carries TRBV5-8 and TRBJ2-7; D gene ambiguous. The CDR3 has 14 amino acids. CDR1 and CDR2 from the germline V gene are SGHTS and YDEGEE. The germline V and J ends were trimmed by 5 bases and 2 bases, with 14 bases remaining between them. CDR3 nucleotide sequence: TGTGCCAGCAGGTCCTCCTTGACCCCCTACGAGCAGTACTTC. It yields the protein CASRSSLTPYEQYF. Complete variable domain (other parts from reference TRBV5-8 and TRBJ2-7): EAGVTQSPTHLIKTRGQQATLRCSPISGHTSVYWYQQALGLGLQFLLWYDEGEERNRGNFPPRFSGRQFPNYSSELNVNALELEDSALYLCASRSSLTPYEQYFGPGTRLTVT.

The genes are TRBV4-1 and TRBJ2-1, with no clear D. Germline V gene sequence: CDR1 MGHRA, CDR2 YSYEKL. V lost 1 base, J lost 10 bases, and 11 bases lay in between. The CDR3 extends over 13 amino acids. The CDR3 region has the DNA TGCGCCAGCAGCCAAGCCCGTGGAAGCGAGCAGTTCTTC. Amino acids: CASSQARGSEQFF.

The V and J genes are TRBV9 and TRBJ1-2; a possible D gene is TRBD1 (5 bases). The CDR3 sequence is 14 residues long. Germline V gene sequence: CDR1 SGDLS, CDR2 YYNGEE. V lost 3 bases, J lost 9 bases, and 18 bases lay in between. CDR3 nucleotide sequence: TGTGCCAGCAGCGCAGGAACAGGATATGGGAGCTACACCTTC. It specifies CASSAGTGYGSYTF.

The chain employs TRBV7-9 and TRBJ1-2; TRBD1 agrees at 9 bases. Trimming took 5 bases from V and 4 from J; bases not matched to a gene: 8. Looked up from germline, CDR1 is SEHNR and CDR2 is FQNEAQ (reference sequence). The CDR3 totals 15 residues. CDR3 DNA: TGTGCCAGCAGCCCGACCGGGACAGGGAGCTATGGCTACACCTTC. Its translation is CASSPTGTGSYGYTF.

This chain links TRBV19 with TRBJ2-7, with 8 bases identical to TRBD1. The CDR3 length is 15 residues. Germline CDR1 LNHDA, CDR2 SQIVND (reference sequence). Trimming cost V 1 base and J 2 bases; bases outside gene matches: 4. The CDR3 DNA reads as TGTGCCAGTAGTATAGCGAGACAGGGGACCTACGAGCAGTACTTC. Amino acids: CASSIARQGTYEQYF.

The chain is built from TRBV4-1 and TRBJ2-1; no firm D call. The V gene's germline CDR1 is MGHRA and CDR2 YSYEKL. The CDR3 runs 15 residues. V dropped 2 bases and J dropped 5 bases, with 13 bases sitting between them. The CDR3 reads CASSQLAGVDNEQFF. Here the CDR3 DNA reads TGCGCCAGCAGCCAATTGGCCGGCGTCGACAATGAGCAGTTCTTC.

V gene TRBV6-6 combines with J gene TRBJ1-1; the D is unclear. Trimming left V 0 bases short and J 1 base short, with 9 bases between. The germline gives CDR1 MNHNY, CDR2 SVGAGI (reference sequence). CDR3 length: 15 amino acids. CDR3 amino acids: CASSYSYTANTEAFF. The CDR3 nucleotides are TGTGCCAGCAGTTACTCGTATACAGCGAACACTGAAGCTTTCTTT.

To note about this clone: Different DNA sequences within this sample yield the same CDR3. The chain employs TRBV4-3 and TRBJ1-3; D gene unclear. V was trimmed by 0 bases and J by 0 bases, leaving 6 bases between them. The germline CDR1 and CDR2 sequences are LGHNA and YSLEER. The CDR3 consists of 15 residues. Written as DNA, the CDR3 is TGCGCCAGCAGCCAAGAACGCAGCTCTGGAAACACCATATATTTT. Its translation is CASSQERSSGNTIYF.

The chain links TRBV7-9 to TRBJ1-2; possibly TRBD1 for D (5 bases). Trimming took 2 bases from V and 6 from J, leaving 7 bases between them. Germline assignment: CDR1 SEHNR and CDR2 FQNEAQ (reference sequence). CDR3 length: 12 residues. CDR3 sequence reads: CASSLLQDGYTF. The CDR3 DNA is TGTGCCAGCAGCTTACTACAGGATGGCTACACCTTC. Full variable domain (rest looked up from reference TRBV7-9 and TRBJ1-2): DTGVSQNPRHKITKRGQNVTFRCDPISEHNRLYWYRQTLGQGPEFLTYFQNEAQLEKSRLLSDRFSAERPKGSFSTLEIQRTEQGDSAMYLCASSLLQDGYTFGSGTRLTVV.

The V and J genes are TRBV5-4 and TRBJ2-3, with D hard to call. The CDR3 sequence is 16 residues long. Trimming cost V 0 bases and J 0 bases, with 11 bases left between them. Germline lookup yields CDR1 SGHNT and CDR2 YYREEE (reference sequence). CDR3 coding DNA: TGTGCCAGCAGCTTGGAGGCCGCGTTGAGCACAGATACGCAGTATTTT. Translation: CASSLEAALSTDTQYF.

The CDR3 DNA sequence: TGTGCCAGCAGACAGGGTGGCGATGAGCAGTTCTTC. Amino acid sequence: CASRQGGDEQFF. The chain carries TRBV7-2 and TRBJ2-1, with D possibly being TRBD1 (6 bases). The CDR3 spans 12 residues. Looked up from germline, CDR1 is SGHTA and CDR2 is FQGNSA. V was pared by 6 bases and J by 8 bases, with 11 bases between.

The rearrangement joins TRBV5-1 to TRBJ2-2, with TRBD2 matching over 9 bases. CDR3 size: 15 residues. The germline V gene has CDR1 SGHRS and CDR2 YFSETQ. The J segment lost 3 bases and the V segment lost 4 bases, leaving 4 bases of the junction unmatched. The CDR3 DNA sequence: TGCGCCAGCAGCATAGCGGGGGACCACACCGGGGAGCTGTTTTTT. The encoded protein is CASSIAGDHTGELFF.

The rearrangement uses TRBV7-2 and TRBJ1-6; 10 bases line up with TRBD1. V gave up 3 bases and J gave up 9 bases; unmatched junction bases: 5. The germline CDR1 and CDR2 sequences are SGHTA and FQGNSA. The CDR3 covers 15 residues. The chain's CDR3 is CASSLGQGIRSPLHF. DNA of the CDR3: TGTGCCAGCAGCTTGGGACAGGGGATTCGTTCACCCCTCCACTTT.

The chain uses TRBV2 and TRBJ1-2; D is undetermined. The V gene lost 3 bases and the J gene lost 3 bases, with 17 bases spanning the gap. This CDR3 is 16 amino acids long. The germline V gene encodes CDR1 SNHLY and CDR2 FYNNEI. The DNA for the CDR3 is TGTGCCAGCAGTGAGGGAGGAATGGTCTCGCACTATGGCTACACCTTC. Protein: CASSEGGMVSHYGYTF.

The chain links TRBV14 to TRBJ2-1, with 9 bases that match TRBD2. The trim removed 4 bases at V and 5 bases at J, leaving 9 bases unmatched. The CDR3 contains 16 residues. CDR1 and CDR2 (germline): SGHDN, FVKESK. The DNA for the CDR3 is TGTGCCAGCAGCCCCGTTGCGGGAGGGCTCCACAATGAGCAGTTCTTC. Protein product: CASSPVAGGLHNEQFF.

In its sample, this clone was seen once. The chain employs TRBV4-3 and TRBJ1-1, with 8 bases matching TRBD1. The trim removed 1 base at V and 4 bases at J, leaving 14 bases unmatched. Germline values: CDR1 LGHNA, CDR2 YSLEER. There are 18 residues in the CDR3. CDR3: CASSQAVPSGGWGTEAFF. The CDR3 DNA reads TGCGCCAGCAGCCAAGCTGTCCCTTCAGGGGGCTGGGGCACTGAAGCTTTCTTT.

This clone showed up just once. The chain uses TRBV7-3 and TRBJ2-7; maybe TRBD2 (5 bases). Germline CDR1 reads SGHTA; CDR2 reads FQGTGA. Trimming took off 5 bases at V and 0 bases at J, with 8 bases between the two ends. This CDR3 is built from 13 residues. The CDR3 protein is CASSPAGSYEQYF. The CDR3 DNA sequence: TGTGCCAGCAGCCCGGCGGGCTCCTACGAGCAGTACTTC. The whole variable domain, remainder taken from reference TRBV7-3 and TRBJ2-7, is GAGVSQTPSNKVTEKGKYVELRCDPISGHTALYWYRQSLGQGPEFLIYFQGTGAADDSGLPNDRFFAVRPEGSVSTLKIQRTERGDSAVYLCASSPAGSYEQYFGPGTRLTVT.

The chain links TRBV27 to TRBJ1-2; D perhaps matches TRBD1 (5 bases). CDR1 MNHEY and CDR2 SMNVEV come from the germline V gene (reference sequence). The CDR3 is 13 residues long. Trimming removed 1 base from V and 6 bases from J, with 9 bases in between. Here the CDR3 DNA reads TGTGCCAGCAGTTTATGGTGGGGGGATGGCTACACCTTC. It encodes CASSLWWGDGYTF.

V is TRBV9 and J is TRBJ2-1; TRBD2 matches at 7 bases. The CDR3 is made up of 15 amino acids. V was pared by 0 bases and J by 8 bases, with 8 bases of the junction left unmatched. CDR1 and CDR2 from the germline V gene are SGDLS and YYNGEE. CDR3 DNA: TGTGCCAGCAGCGTAGAGACTAGCCCCCTCTATGAGCAGTTCTTC. Its translation is CASSVETSPLYEQFF.

The CDR3 spells CASSEGGTSLRETQYF. The DNA of the CDR3 is TGTGCCAGCAGCGAGGGGGGGACTAGCCTCCGGGAGACCCAGTACTTC. J is TRBJ2-5 and V is TRBV11-2; 9 nucleotides align to TRBD2. The CDR3 contains 16 residues. Germline V gene sequence: CDR1 SGHAT, CDR2 FQNNGV. The V segment lost 5 bases and the J segment 5 bases; nucleotides outside the gene matches: 12. The entire variable domain, with the rest obtained from reference TRBV11-2 and TRBJ2-5, is as follows: EAGVAQSPRYKIIEKRQSVAFWCNPISGHATLYWYQQILGQGPKLLIQFQNNGVVDDSQLPKDRFSAERLKGVDSTLKIQPAKLEDSAVYLCASSEGGTSLRETQYFGPGTRLLVL.

The chain employs TRBV4-3 and TRBJ1-1; TRBD1 might be the D (6 bases). CDR1 is LGHNA and CDR2 is YSLEER in the germline V gene. The CDR3 loop spans 13 amino acids. V was trimmed by 0 bases and J by 10 bases, leaving 12 bases between them. The CDR3 DNA sequence: TGCGCCAGCAGCCAAGAAGGGGGGCGGGTAGCTTTCTTT. Protein product: CASSQEGGRVAFF.